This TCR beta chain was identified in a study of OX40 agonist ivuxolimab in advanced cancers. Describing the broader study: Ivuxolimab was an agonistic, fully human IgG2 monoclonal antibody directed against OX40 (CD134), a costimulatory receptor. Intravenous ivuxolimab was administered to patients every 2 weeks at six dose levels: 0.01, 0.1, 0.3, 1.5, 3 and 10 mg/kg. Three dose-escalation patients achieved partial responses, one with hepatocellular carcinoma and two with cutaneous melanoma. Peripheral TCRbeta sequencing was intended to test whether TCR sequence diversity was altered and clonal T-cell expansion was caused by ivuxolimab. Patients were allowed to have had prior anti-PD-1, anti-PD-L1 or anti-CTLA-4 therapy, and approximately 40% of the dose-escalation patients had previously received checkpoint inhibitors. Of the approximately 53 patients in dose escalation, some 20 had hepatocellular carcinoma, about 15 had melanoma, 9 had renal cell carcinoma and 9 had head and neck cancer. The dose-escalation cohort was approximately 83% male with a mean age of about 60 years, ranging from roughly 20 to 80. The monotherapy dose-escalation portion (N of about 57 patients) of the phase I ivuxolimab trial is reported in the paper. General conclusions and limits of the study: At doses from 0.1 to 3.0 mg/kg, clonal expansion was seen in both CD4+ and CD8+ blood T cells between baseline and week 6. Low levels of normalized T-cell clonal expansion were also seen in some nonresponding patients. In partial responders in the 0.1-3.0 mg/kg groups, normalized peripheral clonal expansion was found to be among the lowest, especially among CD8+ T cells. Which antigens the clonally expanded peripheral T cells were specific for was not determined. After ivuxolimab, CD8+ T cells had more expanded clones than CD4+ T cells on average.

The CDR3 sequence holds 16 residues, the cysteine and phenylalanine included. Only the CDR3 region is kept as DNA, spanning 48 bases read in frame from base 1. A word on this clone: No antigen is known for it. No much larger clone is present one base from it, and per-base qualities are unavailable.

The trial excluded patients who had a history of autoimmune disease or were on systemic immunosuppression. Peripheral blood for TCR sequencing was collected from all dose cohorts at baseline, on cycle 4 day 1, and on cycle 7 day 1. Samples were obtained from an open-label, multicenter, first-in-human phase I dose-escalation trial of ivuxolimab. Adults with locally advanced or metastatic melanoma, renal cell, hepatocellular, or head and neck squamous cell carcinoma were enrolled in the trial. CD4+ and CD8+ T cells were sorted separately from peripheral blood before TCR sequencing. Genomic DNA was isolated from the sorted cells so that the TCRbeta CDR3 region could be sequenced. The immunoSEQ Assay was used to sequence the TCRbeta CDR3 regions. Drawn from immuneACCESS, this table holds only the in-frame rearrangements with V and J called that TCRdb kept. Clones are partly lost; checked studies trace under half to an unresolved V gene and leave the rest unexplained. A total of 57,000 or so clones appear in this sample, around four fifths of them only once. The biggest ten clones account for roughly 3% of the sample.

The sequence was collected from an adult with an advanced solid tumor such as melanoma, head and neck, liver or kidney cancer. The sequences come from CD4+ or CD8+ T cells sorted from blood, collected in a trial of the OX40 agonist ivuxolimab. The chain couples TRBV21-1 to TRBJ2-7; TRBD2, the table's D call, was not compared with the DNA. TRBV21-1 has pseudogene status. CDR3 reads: CASTLSTLASSYEQYF. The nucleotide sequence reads TGTGCCAGCACTCTCTCCACGCTTGCTAGCTCCTACGAGCAGTACTTC.